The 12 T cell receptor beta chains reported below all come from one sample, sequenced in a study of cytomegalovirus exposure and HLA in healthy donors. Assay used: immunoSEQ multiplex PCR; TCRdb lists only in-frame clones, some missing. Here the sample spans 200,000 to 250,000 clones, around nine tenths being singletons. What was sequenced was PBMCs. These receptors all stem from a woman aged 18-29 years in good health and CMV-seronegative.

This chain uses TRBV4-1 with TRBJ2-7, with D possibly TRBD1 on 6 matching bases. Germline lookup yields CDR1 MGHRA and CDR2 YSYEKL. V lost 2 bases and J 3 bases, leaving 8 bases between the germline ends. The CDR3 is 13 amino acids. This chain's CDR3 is CASSQRQVYEQYF. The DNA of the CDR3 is TGCGCCAGCAGCCAACGACAGGTCTACGAGCAGTACTTC.

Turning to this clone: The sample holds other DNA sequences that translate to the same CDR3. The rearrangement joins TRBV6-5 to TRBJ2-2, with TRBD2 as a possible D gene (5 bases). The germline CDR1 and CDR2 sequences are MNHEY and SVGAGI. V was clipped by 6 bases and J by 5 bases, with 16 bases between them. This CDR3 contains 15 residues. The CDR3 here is CASSPPSGGTGELFF. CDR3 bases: TGTGCCAGCAGCCCCCCGAGCGGCGGGACCGGGGAGCTGTTTTTT.

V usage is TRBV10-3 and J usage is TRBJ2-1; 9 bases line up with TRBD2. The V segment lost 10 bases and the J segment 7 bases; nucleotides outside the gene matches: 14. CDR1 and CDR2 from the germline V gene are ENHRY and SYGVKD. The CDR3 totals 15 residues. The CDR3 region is CATRRTSGPENEQFF. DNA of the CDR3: TGTGCCACTCGTAGAACTAGCGGGCCCGAGAATGAGCAGTTCTTC.

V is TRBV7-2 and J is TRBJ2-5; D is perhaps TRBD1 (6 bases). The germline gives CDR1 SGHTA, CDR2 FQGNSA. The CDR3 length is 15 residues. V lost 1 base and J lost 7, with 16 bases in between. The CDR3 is CASSLGQTGFGTQYF. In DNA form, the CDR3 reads TGTGCCAGCAGCTTAGGGCAAACAGGGTTCGGGACCCAGTACTTC.

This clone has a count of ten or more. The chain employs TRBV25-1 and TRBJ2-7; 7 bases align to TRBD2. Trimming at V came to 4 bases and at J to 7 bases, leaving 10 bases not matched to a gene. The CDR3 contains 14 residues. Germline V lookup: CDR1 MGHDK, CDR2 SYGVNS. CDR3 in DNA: TGTGCCAGCAGTGCCAGGGCCTTGGGAGGGGAGCAGTACTTC. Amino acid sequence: CASSARALGGEQYF.

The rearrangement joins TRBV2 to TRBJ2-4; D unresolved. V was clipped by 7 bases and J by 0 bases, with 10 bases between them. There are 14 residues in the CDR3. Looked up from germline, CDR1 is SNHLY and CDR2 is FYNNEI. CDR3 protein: CASTFELAKNIQYF. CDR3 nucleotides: TGTGCCAGCACCTTCGAACTAGCCAAAAACATTCAGTACTTC.

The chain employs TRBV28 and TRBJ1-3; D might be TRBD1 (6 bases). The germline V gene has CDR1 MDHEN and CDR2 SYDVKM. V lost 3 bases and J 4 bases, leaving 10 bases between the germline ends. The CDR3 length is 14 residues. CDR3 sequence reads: CASSFLDSGNTIYF. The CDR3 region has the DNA TGTGCCAGCAGTTTCTTGGACAGCGGAAACACCATATATTTT.

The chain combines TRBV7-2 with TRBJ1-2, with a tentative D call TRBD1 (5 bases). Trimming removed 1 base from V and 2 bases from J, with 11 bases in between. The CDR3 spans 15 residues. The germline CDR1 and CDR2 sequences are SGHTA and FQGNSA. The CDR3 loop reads CASSLGRGINYGYTF. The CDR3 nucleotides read TGTGCCAGCAGCTTAGGCCGGGGGATCAACTATGGCTACACCTTC.

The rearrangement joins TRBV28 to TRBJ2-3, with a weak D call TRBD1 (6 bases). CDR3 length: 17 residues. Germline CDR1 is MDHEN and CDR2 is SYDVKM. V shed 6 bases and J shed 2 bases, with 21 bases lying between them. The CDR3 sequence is CASSLQGTPSHTDTQYF. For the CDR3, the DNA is TGTGCCAGCAGCCTACAGGGCACCCCCTCACACACAGATACGCAGTATTTT.

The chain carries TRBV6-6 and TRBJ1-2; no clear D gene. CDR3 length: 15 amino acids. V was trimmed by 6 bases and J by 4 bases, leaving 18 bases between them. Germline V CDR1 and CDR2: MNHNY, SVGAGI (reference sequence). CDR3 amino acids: CASSPSGEGIYGYTF. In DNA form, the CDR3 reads TGTGCCAGCAGCCCTTCTGGGGAGGGAATCTATGGCTACACCTTC.

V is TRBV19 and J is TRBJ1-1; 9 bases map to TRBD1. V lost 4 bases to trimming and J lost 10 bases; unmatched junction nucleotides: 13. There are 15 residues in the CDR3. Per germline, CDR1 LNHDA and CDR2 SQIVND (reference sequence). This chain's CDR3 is CASSKAQGATMGAFF. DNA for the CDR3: TGTGCCAGTAGTAAGGCACAGGGGGCGACGATGGGAGCTTTCTTT.

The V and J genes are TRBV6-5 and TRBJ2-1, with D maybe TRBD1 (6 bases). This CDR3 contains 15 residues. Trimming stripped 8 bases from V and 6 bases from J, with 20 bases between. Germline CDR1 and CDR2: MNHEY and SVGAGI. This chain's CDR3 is CASGNTGIIINEQFF. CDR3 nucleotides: TGTGCCAGCGGTAATACAGGGATAATTATCAATGAGCAGTTCTTC.